Listed below are T cell receptor beta chains from one sample, sequenced in a study of shared clonotypes between healthy human individuals. Assay: immunoSEQ multiplex PCR; the TCRdb copy retains only in-frame clones and omits some. Of about 2.5 million clones in the sample, 85% to 95% are singletons; the top ten hold about 0.36%. Sequenced input: naive CD4+ T cells from PBMCs. These TCRs come from a man in his late teens or twenties in good health. Some clones in this sample may be carry-over from other donors' samples. Each CDR3 is given without its conserved first and last residue. The order of the fields is J gene, V gene, CDR3 protein.

J: TRBJ1-1; V: TRBV27; CDR3: ASSPALGTEAF
J: TRBJ2-1; V: TRBV2; CDR3: ASSVDPYNEQF
J: TRBJ1-2; V: TRBV4-1; CDR3: ASSIRDRETYGYT
J: TRBJ1-2; V: TRBV28; CDR3: ASTNAGLNYGYT
J: TRBJ2-2; V: TRBV2; CDR3: ASRGRRGLGELF
J: TRBJ2-2; V: TRBV2; CDR3: ASCTAGGRTGELF
J: TRBJ2-3; V: TRBV4-2; CDR3: ASTQRGNGRDTQY
J: TRBJ2-1; V: TRBV30; CDR3: ASTRAQRGNEQF
J: TRBJ1-5; V: TRBV5-5; CDR3: ASSLNQGGQPQH
J: TRBJ1-5; V: TRBV28; CDR3: ASSSGQGWIVGNQPQH
J: TRBJ2-1; V: TRBV2; CDR3: ATQNGGYNEQF
J: TRBJ2-2; V: TRBV19; CDR3: ASSIVGRGPGELF
J: TRBJ1-5; V: TRBV2; CDR3: ASNERTRGQPQH
J: TRBJ2-2; V: TRBV30; CDR3: AWETRWDRGTGELF
J: TRBJ1-5; V: TRBV5-1; CDR3: ASSLDSGNQPQH
J: TRBJ2-7; V: TRBV9; CDR3: ASSVGHSGNNEQY
J: TRBJ1-4; V: TRBV18; CDR3: ASSRATNEKLF
J: TRBJ2-3; V: TRBV23-1; CDR3: ASSQSFVDRLGDTQY
J: TRBJ1-6; V: TRBV2; CDR3: ASSAETAGNSPLH
J: TRBJ1-4; V: TRBV28; CDR3: ASSDTGTAEEEKLF
J: TRBJ1-1; V: TRBV19; CDR3: ASSTTGNTEAF
J: TRBJ2-2; V: TRBV7-9; CDR3: ASSPNTGELF
J: TRBJ1-2; V: TRBV6-1; CDR3: AAASIGYT
J: TRBJ1-3; V: TRBV7-6; CDR3: ASSNRQGDSGNTIY
J: TRBJ2-7; V: TRBV19; CDR3: ASSSDVGFYEQY
J: TRBJ1-2; V: TRBV6-5; CDR3: ASSYKIRDGYT
J: TRBJ1-2; V: TRBV27; CDR3: ASSFRGGGFGYT
J: TRBJ2-1; V: TRBV18; CDR3: ASSEYGQGLYNEQF
J: TRBJ2-5; V: TRBV11-2; CDR3: ASSLMIQETQY
J: TRBJ2-7; V: TRBV7-6; CDR3: ASSLVAGLAGSGQY
J: TRBJ2-7; V: TRBV7-2; CDR3: ASSLAQGARYEQY
J: TRBJ2-2; V: TRBV4-1; CDR3: ASRPQTSGRLSGELF
J: TRBJ2-5; V: TRBV5-1; CDR3: ASSLEVSGRETQY
J: TRBJ2-7; V: TRBV28; CDR3: ATRGRGRYEQY
J: TRBJ2-3; V: TRBV11-2; CDR3: ASSTQDPRQADTQY
J: TRBJ1-2; V: TRBV28; CDR3: ASRLEYGYT
J: TRBJ1-3; V: TRBV9; CDR3: ASSSDRGLGNTIY
J: TRBJ1-2; V: TRBV5-1; CDR3: ASSFPGYDGYT
J: TRBJ1-5; V: TRBV7-3; CDR3: ASSNSDRGHQPQH
J: TRBJ1-2; V: TRBV18; CDR3: ASSPGQGNGYT
J: TRBJ2-1; V: TRBV7-2; CDR3: ASTQWSEQF
J: TRBJ1-1; V: TRBV20-1; CDR3: SARGNTEAF
J: TRBJ2-5; V: TRBV29-1; CDR3: SVQLRTGRQTQY
J: TRBJ2-1; V: TRBV28; CDR3: ASQFGSSYNEQF
J: TRBJ1-2; V: TRBV11-2; CDR3: ASSSGGYGYT
J: TRBJ1-2; V: TRBV7-9; CDR3: ASSLRQGYGYT
J: TRBJ2-7; V: TRBV30; CDR3: AWSSDRLYEQY
J: TRBJ2-2; V: TRBV7-2; CDR3: ASSFSTGNTGELF
J: TRBJ1-4; V: TRBV19; CDR3: ASSWGRGTTNEKLF
J: TRBJ2-2; V: TRBV6-1; CDR3: ASSSRQGNTGELF
J: TRBJ2-3; V: TRBV18; CDR3: ASSLDRADTQY
J: TRBJ2-2; V: TRBV27; CDR3: ASSLIAVATNTGELF
J: TRBJ1-1; V: TRBV5-1; CDR3: ASSLDWGGTSNTEAF
J: TRBJ2-2; V: TRBV15; CDR3: ATGSQGHTGELF
J: TRBJ2-7; V: TRBV28; CDR3: ASLGPGQGLGEQY
J: TRBJ1-2; V: TRBV5-1; CDR3: ASSLGTANLT